A single sample is the source of the 25 T cell receptor beta chains below, sequenced in a study of shared T cell receptors in the human thymus. Sequencing used immunoSEQ multiplex PCR; TCRdb keeps in-frame clones, though not all of them. The sample includes roughly 410,000 clones, over 90% of them seen just once. The sample was thymocytes. These receptor sequences come from a human donor.

This chain connects TRBV20-1 to TRBJ2-2; no definite D call. CDR1 is DFQATT and CDR2 is SNEGSKA in the germline V gene (reference sequence). The CDR3 runs to 11 residues. Deletions cut 5 bases from V and 6 bases from J, with 7 bases between. In DNA form, the CDR3 reads TGCAGTGCTCCCAATGCCGGGGAGCTGTTTTTT. Translating gives CSAPNAGELFF.

The J gene is TRBJ1-1, the V gene TRBV5-1; 7 bases are shared with TRBD1. The J segment lost 6 bases and the V segment lost 2 bases, leaving 7 bases of the junction unmatched. From germline, CDR1 is SGHRS and CDR2 YFSETQ. The CDR3 covers 14 residues. CDR3 region: CASSFGQGVAEAFF. The CDR3 nucleotides are TGCGCCAGCAGCTTTGGTCAGGGGGTCGCTGAAGCTTTCTTT.

This chain uses TRBV6-7 with TRBJ2-2, with D tentatively TRBD2 (5 bases). TRBV6-7 is reported as an ORF; its role is uncertain. V lost 5 bases and J lost 6, with 13 bases in between. CDR3 length: 14 residues. For the CDR3, the DNA is TGTGCCAGCAGTCACCTGGAGGAGGCCGGGGAGCTGTTTTTT. Translation gives CASSHLEEAGELFF.

This clone has only one observation. The chain links TRBV21-1 to TRBJ1-4; the tabulated D call, TRBD1, remains unverified against the DNA. TRBV21-1 is tagged as a pseudogene. This CDR3 region has 18 residues. DNA for the CDR3: TGTGCCAGCAGCAAAGTGGAACTCGGGGGACAGGGGTGGGAAAAACTGTTTTTT. Protein sequence: CASSKVELGGQGWEKLFF.

The V gene is TRBV27, the J gene TRBJ2-1; TRBD1 agrees at 10 bases. The CDR3 has 14 amino acids. Unmatched junction bases numbered 8, after V lost 5 bases and J lost 10 bases. Germline loops: CDR1 MNHEY, CDR2 SMNVEV (reference sequence). The CDR3: CASSQGDRGGEQFF. As DNA, the CDR3 is TGTGCCAGCAGTCAGGGGGACAGGGGAGGGGAGCAGTTCTTC.

The chain employs TRBV27 and TRBJ2-1, with 7 positions matching TRBD2. Germline V lookup: CDR1 MNHEY, CDR2 SMNVEV (reference sequence). After removal of 0 bases from V and 4 bases from J, the junction contained 6 bases not matched to a gene. The length of the CDR3 is 16 residues. The CDR3 here is CASSLSSLAEYNEQFF. For the CDR3, the DNA is TGTGCCAGCAGTTTATCGTCGCTAGCGGAATACAATGAGCAGTTCTTC.

This chain joins TRBV28 and TRBJ1-5; tentatively, D is TRBD1 (6 bases). The ends were cut back, 4 bases at V and 0 bases at J, with 13 bases in the middle. CDR3 length: 16 residues. Germline assignment: CDR1 MDHEN and CDR2 SYDVKM. The CDR3 spells CASSCGRTDSNQPQHF. The CDR3 DNA is TGTGCCAGCAGTTGTGGGAGGACAGATAGCAATCAGCCCCAGCATTTT.

The chain uses TRBV11-2 and TRBJ2-1; D is undetermined. Trimming took 0 bases from V and 1 from J, leaving 13 bases between them. This CDR3 has 17 amino acids. Germline V CDR1 and CDR2: SGHAT, FQNNGV. In DNA form, the CDR3 reads TGTGCCAGCAGCTTAGATCGCAGAGACTCATCCTACAATGAGCAGTTCTTC. Translating it yields CASSLDRRDSSYNEQFF.

J is TRBJ1-2 and V is TRBV6-5; D is ambiguous. Germline assignment: CDR1 MNHEY and CDR2 SVGAGI. The V and J ends lost 8 bases and 8 bases respectively, with 12 bases between them. CDR3 length: 11 residues. The CDR3 protein is CASEGVSGYTF. In DNA, the CDR3 is TGTGCCAGCGAGGGTGTGTCGGGCTACACCTTC.

The CDR3 reads CASSPTAGGPNEQYF. DNA for the CDR3: TGTGCCAGCAGCCCCACTGCGGGAGGGCCAAACGAGCAGTACTTC. The chain recombines TRBV5-4 with TRBJ2-7, with 9 bases identical to TRBD2. The CDR3 runs to 15 residues. Germline CDR1 reads SGHNT; CDR2 reads YYREEE (reference sequence). V dropped 4 bases and J dropped 5; count of bases not matched to a gene: 10.

This chain uses TRBV18 with TRBJ2-7; either TRBD1 or TRBD2 may fit D (5 bases each). V was trimmed by 6 bases and J by 3 bases, leaving 18 bases between them. The germline gives CDR1 KGHSH, CDR2 LQKENI. The CDR3 sequence is 15 residues long. Here the CDR3 reads CASSASSGPYYEQYF. The CDR3 bases are TGTGCCAGCTCTGCCAGCTCGGGACCTTACTACGAGCAGTACTTC.

CDR3 in DNA: TGTGCCAGCAGTTATACGCCCTACAATGAGCAGTTCTTC. This translates into CASSYTPYNEQFF. This chain connects TRBV28 to TRBJ2-1; the D is unclear. Looked up from germline, CDR1 is MDHEN and CDR2 is SYDVKM. The CDR3 is 13 amino acids. V was pared by 4 bases and J by 2 bases, with 6 bases between.

This chain joins TRBV7-6 and TRBJ2-1; weak D call: TRBD2 (8 bases). The V end lost 5 bases, the J end lost 7 bases, and 27 bases lay between the germline ends. The CDR3 extends over 18 amino acids. Germline assignment: CDR1 SGHVS and CDR2 FNYEAQ. The CDR3: CASSPRGGGGPSQNEQFF. In nucleotides, the CDR3 is TGTGCCAGCAGCCCTAGAGGGGGCGGGGGGCCTAGTCAGAATGAGCAGTTCTTC.

The chain is built from TRBV30 and TRBJ1-3, with a possible D match to TRBD1 (5 bases). Germline V gene data show CDR1 as GTSNPN and CDR2 as SVGIG (reference sequence). The V gene lost 5 bases and the J gene lost 5 bases, with 10 bases spanning the gap. The CDR3 contains 12 residues. Here the CDR3 reads CAWWDFRNTIYF. The CDR3 nucleotides read TGTGCCTGGTGGGACTTCCGAAACACCATATATTTT.

The CDR3 loop is CASSFRLAGTANTGELFF. The CDR3 bases are TGTGCCAGCAGCTTCCGCCTAGCGGGGACGGCGAACACCGGGGAGCTGTTTTTT. The chain recombines TRBV5-6 with TRBJ2-2; TRBD2 matches 9 bases. CDR1 and CDR2 from the germline V gene are SGHDT and YYEEEE. The ends lost 2 bases at V and 0 bases at J; junction bases unmatched: 8. There are 18 residues in the CDR3.

This chain links TRBV6-6 with TRBJ1-2; no reliable D call. The V and J ends lost 2 bases and 5 bases respectively, with 15 bases between them. Germline V gene data show CDR1 as MNHNY and CDR2 as SVGAGI (reference sequence). The CDR3 is 15 amino acids. CDR3 sequence: CASSYIRWADYGYTF. CDR3 DNA: TGTGCCAGCAGTTACATCAGGTGGGCGGATTATGGCTACACCTTC.

The J gene is TRBJ1-1, the V gene TRBV11-1; D gene unclear. In germline, CDR1 is SGHAT, CDR2 FQDESV (reference sequence). Trimming took 5 bases from V and 0 from J, leaving 16 bases between them. The CDR3 extends over 16 amino acids. CDR3 residues: CASSPHNDGMNTEAFF. The CDR3 nucleotides are TGTGCCAGCAGCCCACACAACGACGGCATGAACACTGAAGCTTTCTTT.

The chain has TRBV7-2 and TRBJ2-7, with D unresolved. Looked up from germline, CDR1 is SGHTA and CDR2 is FQGNSA. V gave up 4 bases and J gave up 5 bases, with 12 bases separating them. The CDR3 is 13 amino acids. CDR3 sequence reads: CASSSSDPHEQYF. In DNA, the CDR3 is TGTGCCAGCAGCTCCTCGGACCCCCACGAGCAGTACTTC.

The rearrangement joins TRBV19 to TRBJ1-5; D unclear. The CDR3 covers 14 residues. Trimming took off 1 base at V and 4 bases at J, with 8 bases between the two ends. From germline, CDR1 is LNHDA and CDR2 SQIVND (reference sequence). CDR3 nucleotides: TGTGCCAGTAGTATAGGAGAGGGAAATCAGCCCCAGCATTTT. This codes for CASSIGEGNQPQHF. The full variable domain, with the rest looked up from reference TRBV19 and TRBJ1-5, is DGGITQSPKYLFRKEGQNVTLSCEQNLNHDAMYWYRQDPGQGLRLIYYSQIVNDFQKGDIAEGYSVSREKKESFPLTVTSAQKNPTAFYLCASSIGEGNQPQHFGDGTRLSIL.

The chain couples TRBV10-1 to TRBJ2-3; 14 bases are a match to TRBD2. Germline V CDR1 and CDR2: WNHNN, SYGVQD (reference sequence). This CDR3 has 23 amino acids. V was pared by 2 bases and J by 1 base, with 20 bases of the junction left unmatched. The CDR3 spells CASSEGTEGLAGEGLPCTDTQYF. Written as DNA, the CDR3 is TGCGCCAGCAGTGAGGGGACAGAGGGACTAGCGGGAGAGGGGCTCCCCTGCACAGATACGCAGTATTTT.

This clone occurred once. The chain employs TRBV19 and TRBJ2-1; D might be TRBD2 (5 bases). The V gene's germline CDR1 is LNHDA and CDR2 SQIVND (reference sequence). This CDR3 has 12 amino acids. Trimming removed 5 bases at V and 13 bases at J, with 15 bases between. CDR3 residues: CASSARGSDQFF. The CDR3 region has the DNA TGTGCCAGTAGTGCCCGAGGGAGCGACCAGTTCTTC.

The chain combines TRBV5-1 with TRBJ2-1, with D unresolved. CDR3 length: 15 amino acids. Per germline, CDR1 SGHRS and CDR2 YFSETQ. V lost 2 bases to trimming and J lost 0 bases, with 9 bases between them. The CDR3 coding sequence is TGCGCCAGCAGCTTACCGGAGACCTCCTACAATGAGCAGTTCTTC. This codes for CASSLPETSYNEQFF.

This chain uses TRBV5-5 with TRBJ1-4; D might be TRBD1 (6 bases). V lost 7 bases and J lost 5, with 9 bases in between. This CDR3 region has 12 residues. Germline V gene sequence: CDR1 SGHKS, CDR2 YYEKEE (reference sequence). The CDR3 loop reads CASGQINEKLFF. The CDR3 coding sequence is TGTGCCAGCGGACAGATCAATGAAAAACTGTTTTTT.

The V call is TRBV28, the J call TRBJ2-7; 12 bases agree with TRBD2. J was trimmed by 3 bases and V by 2 bases; bases with no gene match: 5. Germline V gene lookup returns CDR1 MDHEN and CDR2 SYDVKM. CDR3 size: 16 residues. The CDR3 region is CASSLGLAGPGYEQYF. As DNA, the CDR3 is TGTGCCAGCAGTTTAGGACTAGCGGGACCCGGCTACGAGCAGTACTTC.

The chain carries TRBV7-6 and TRBJ1-3, with D possibly TRBD1 on 5 matching bases. The length of the CDR3 is 15 residues. With 1 base removed from V and 0 bases from J, the gap between germline ends came to 7 bases. Germline V lookup: CDR1 SGHVS, CDR2 FNYEAQ. CDR3 protein: CASSLGQISGNTIYF. CDR3 nucleotides: TGTGCCAGCAGCTTAGGACAGATCTCTGGAAACACCATATATTTT.